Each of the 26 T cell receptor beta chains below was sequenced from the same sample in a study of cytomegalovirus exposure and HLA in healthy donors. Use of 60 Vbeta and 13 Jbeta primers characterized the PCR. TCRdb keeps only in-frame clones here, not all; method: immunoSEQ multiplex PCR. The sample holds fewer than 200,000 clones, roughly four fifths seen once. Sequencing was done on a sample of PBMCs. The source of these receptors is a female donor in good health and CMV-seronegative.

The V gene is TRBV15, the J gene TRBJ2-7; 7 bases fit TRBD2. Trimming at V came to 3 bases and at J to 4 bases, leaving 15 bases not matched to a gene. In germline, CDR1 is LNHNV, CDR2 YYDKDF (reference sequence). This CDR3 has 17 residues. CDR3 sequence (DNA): TGTGCCACCAGCAGTGGGGGGGTAGAACGCGGGGGATACGAGCAGTACTTC. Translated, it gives CATSSGGVERGGYEQYF.

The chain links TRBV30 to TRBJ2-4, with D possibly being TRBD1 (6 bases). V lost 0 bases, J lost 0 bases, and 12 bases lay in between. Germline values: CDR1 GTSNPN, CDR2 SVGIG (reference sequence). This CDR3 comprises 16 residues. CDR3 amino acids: CAWSVPGQIAKNIQYF. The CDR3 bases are TGTGCCTGGAGTGTACCTGGACAGATAGCCAAAAACATTCAGTACTTC.

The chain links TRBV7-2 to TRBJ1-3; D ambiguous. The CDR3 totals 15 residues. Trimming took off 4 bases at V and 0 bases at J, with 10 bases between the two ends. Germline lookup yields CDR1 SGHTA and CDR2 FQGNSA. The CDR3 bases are TGTGCCAGCAGCTACAGCTTTGGCTCTGGAAACACCATATATTTT. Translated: CASSYSFGSGNTIYF.

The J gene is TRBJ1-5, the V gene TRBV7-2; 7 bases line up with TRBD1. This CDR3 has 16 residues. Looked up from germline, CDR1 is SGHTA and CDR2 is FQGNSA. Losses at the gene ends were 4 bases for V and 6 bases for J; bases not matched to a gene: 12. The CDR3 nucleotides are TGTGCCAGCAGCTACCGACCGACAGGGAGTATTCAGCCCCAGCATTTT. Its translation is CASSYRPTGSIQPQHF.

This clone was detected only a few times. The CDR3 here is CASSSPAGLFTYEQYF. Written as DNA, the CDR3 is TGTGCCAGCAGTTCCCCTGCGGGACTGTTCACCTACGAGCAGTACTTC. The rearrangement joins TRBV28 to TRBJ2-7; perhaps TRBD2 as D (6 bases). This CDR3 spans 16 amino acids. Germline CDR1 MDHEN, CDR2 SYDVKM. V shed 4 bases and J shed 2 bases, with 18 bases lying between them.

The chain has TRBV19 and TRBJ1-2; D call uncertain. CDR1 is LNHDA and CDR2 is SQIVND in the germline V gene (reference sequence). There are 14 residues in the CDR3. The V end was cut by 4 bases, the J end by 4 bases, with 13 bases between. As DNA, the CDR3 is TGTGCCAGTAGTAAGCGCAGCATAACCTATGGCTACACCTTC. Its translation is CASSKRSITYGYTF.

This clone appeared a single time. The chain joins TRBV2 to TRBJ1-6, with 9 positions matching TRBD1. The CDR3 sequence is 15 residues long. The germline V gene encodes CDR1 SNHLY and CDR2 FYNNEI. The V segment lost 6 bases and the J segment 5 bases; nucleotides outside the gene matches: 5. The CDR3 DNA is TGTGCCAGCAGGGGAGGGACAGGGCATAATTCACCCCTCCACTTT. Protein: CASRGGTGHNSPLHF.

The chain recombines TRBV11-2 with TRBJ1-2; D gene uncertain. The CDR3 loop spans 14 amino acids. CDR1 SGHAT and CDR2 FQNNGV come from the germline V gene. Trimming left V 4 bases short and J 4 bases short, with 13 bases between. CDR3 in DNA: TGTGCCAGCAGCTCCCCCCAGGCAATCTATGGCTACACCTTC. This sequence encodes CASSSPQAIYGYTF.

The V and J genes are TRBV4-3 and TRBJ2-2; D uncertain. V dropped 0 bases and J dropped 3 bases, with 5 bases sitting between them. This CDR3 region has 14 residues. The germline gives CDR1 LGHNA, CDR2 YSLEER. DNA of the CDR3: TGCGCCAGCAGCCAAGATCCTGACACCGGGGAGCTGTTTTTT. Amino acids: CASSQDPDTGELFF.

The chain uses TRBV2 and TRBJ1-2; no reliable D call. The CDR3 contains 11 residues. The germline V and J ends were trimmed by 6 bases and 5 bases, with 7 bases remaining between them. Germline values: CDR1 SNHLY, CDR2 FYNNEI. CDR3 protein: CASRVQYGYTF. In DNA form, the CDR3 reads TGTGCCAGCAGAGTACAATATGGCTACACCTTC. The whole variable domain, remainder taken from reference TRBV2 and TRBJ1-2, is EPEVTQTPSHQVTQMGQEVILRCVPISNHLYFYWYRQILGQKVEFLVSFYNNEISEKSEIFDDQFSVERPDGSNFTLKIRSTKLEDSAMYFCASRVQYGYTFGSGTRLTVV.

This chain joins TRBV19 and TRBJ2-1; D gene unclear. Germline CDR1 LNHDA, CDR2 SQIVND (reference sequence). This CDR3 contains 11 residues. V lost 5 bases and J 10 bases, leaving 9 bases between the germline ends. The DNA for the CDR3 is TGTGCCAGTAGTTATTGGAGCGAGCAGTTCTTC. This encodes CASSYWSEQFF.

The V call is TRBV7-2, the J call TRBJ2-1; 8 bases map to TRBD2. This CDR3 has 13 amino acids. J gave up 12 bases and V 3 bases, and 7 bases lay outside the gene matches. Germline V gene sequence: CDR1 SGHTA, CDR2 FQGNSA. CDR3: CASSLRGADAQFF. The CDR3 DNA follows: TGTGCCAGCAGCTTGCGGGGGGCCGACGCGCAGTTCTTC.

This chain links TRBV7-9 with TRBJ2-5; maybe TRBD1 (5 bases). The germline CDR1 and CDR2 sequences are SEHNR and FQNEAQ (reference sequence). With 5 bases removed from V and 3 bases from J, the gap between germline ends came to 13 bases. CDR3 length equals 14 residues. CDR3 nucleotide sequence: TGTGCCAGCAGCCCCCGGACATTTGAAGAGACCCAGTACTTC. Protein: CASSPRTFEETQYF.

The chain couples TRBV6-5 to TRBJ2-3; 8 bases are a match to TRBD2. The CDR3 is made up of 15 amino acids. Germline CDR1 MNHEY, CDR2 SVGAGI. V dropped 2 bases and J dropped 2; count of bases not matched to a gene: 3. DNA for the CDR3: TGTGCCAGCAGTTACCGCGGGGGGCTCACAGATACGCAGTATTTT. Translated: CASSYRGGLTDTQYF.

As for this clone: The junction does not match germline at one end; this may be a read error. Here the CDR3 reads CASSLVGGMWAF. As DNA, the CDR3 is TGCGCCAGCAGCTTGGTGGGGGGGATGTGGGCCTTT. The chain uses TRBV5-1 and TRBJ1-4; D is perhaps TRBD1 (5 bases). CDR1 is SGHRS, CDR2 YFSETQ, per germline. This CDR3 is 12 amino acids long.

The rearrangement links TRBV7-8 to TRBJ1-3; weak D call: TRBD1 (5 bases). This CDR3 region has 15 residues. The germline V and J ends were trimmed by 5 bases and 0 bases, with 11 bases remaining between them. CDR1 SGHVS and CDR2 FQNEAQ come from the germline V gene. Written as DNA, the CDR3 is TGTGCCAGCAGCAAAGGGGTGCTCTCTGGAAACACCATATATTTT. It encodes CASSKGVLSGNTIYF.

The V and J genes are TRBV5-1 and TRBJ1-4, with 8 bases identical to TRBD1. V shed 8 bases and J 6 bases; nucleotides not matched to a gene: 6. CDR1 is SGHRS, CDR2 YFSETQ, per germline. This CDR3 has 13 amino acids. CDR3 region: CASSGTGDEKLFF. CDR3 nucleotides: TGCGCCAGTAGTGGGACAGGCGATGAAAAACTGTTTTTT.

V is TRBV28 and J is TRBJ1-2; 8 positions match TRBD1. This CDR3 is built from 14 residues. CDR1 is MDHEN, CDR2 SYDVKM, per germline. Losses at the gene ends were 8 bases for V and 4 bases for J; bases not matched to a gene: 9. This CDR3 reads CASRGTGGPYGYTF. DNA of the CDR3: TGTGCCAGCCGAGGGACAGGAGGGCCCTATGGCTACACCTTC.

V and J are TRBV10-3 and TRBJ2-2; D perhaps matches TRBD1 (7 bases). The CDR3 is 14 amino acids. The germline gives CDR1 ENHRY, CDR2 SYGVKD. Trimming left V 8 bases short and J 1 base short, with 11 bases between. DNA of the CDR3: TGTGCCATCCGGAGGGGGCAGAACACCGGGGAGCTGTTTTTT. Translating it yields CAIRRGQNTGELFF.

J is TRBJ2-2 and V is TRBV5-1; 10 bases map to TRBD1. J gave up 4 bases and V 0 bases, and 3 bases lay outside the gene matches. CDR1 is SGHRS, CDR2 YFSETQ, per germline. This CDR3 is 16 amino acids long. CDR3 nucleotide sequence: TGCGCCAGCAGCTTGGCGGGACAGGGGCCCACCGGGGAGCTGTTTTTT. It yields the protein CASSLAGQGPTGELFF.

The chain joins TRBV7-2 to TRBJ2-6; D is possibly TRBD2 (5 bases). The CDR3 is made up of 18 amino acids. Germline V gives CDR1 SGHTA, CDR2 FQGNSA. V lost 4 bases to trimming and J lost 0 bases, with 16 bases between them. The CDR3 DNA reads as TGTGCCAGCAGCTACCGCGGCGGGCCCAACTCTGGGGCCAACGTCCTGACTTTC. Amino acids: CASSYRGGPNSGANVLTF.

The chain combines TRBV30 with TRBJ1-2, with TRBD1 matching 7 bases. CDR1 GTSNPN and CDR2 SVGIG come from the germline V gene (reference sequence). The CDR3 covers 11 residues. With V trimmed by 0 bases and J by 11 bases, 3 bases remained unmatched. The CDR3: CAWSVQTGYTF. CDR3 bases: TGTGCCTGGAGTGTGCAGACAGGGTACACCTTC. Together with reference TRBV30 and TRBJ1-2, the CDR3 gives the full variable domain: SQTIHQWPATLVQPVGSPLSLECTVEGTSNPNLYWYRQAAGRGLQLLFYSVGIGQISSEVPQNLSASRPQDRQFILSSKKLLLSDSGFYLCAWSVQTGYTFGSGTRLTVV.

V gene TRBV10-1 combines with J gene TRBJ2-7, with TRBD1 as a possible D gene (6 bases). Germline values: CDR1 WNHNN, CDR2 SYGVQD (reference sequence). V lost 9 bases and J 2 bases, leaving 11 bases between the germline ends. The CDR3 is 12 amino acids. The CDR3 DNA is TGCGCCAGACCTGGACAGCCCTACGAGCAGTACTTC. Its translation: CARPGQPYEQYF.

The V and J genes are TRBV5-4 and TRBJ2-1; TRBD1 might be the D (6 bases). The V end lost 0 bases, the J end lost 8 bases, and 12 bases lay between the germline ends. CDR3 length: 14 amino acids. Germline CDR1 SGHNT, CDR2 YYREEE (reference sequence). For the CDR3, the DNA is TGTGCCAGCAGCTTGGTGGGGGCCCCCTATGAGCAGTTCTTC. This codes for CASSLVGAPYEQFF.

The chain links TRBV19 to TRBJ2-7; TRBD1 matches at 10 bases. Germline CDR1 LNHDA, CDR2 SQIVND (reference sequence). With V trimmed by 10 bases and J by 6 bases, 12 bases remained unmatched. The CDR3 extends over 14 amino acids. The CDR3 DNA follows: TGTGCCACCACAACCCGGGACAGGGGTTCCGAGCAGTACTTC. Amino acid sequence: CATTTRDRGSEQYF.

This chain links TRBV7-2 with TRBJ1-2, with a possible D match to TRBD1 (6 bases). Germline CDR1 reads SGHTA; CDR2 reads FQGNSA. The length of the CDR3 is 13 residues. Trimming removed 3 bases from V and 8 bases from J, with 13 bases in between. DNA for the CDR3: TGTGCCAGCAGCTTTGCGGGGGCAGGGGGCTACACCTTC. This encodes CASSFAGAGGYTF.